A selection of T cell receptor beta chains follows, all from one sample in a study of cytomegalovirus exposure and HLA in healthy donors. Assay used: immunoSEQ multiplex PCR; TCRdb lists only in-frame clones, some missing. The table has roughly 130,000 clones, about 85% seen once. Source material: PBMCs. These receptors were taken from a boy between 10 and 17 years old in good health and CMV-seronegative. The CDR3 runs from the conserved cysteine through the conserved F or W. D genes are given only for firm matches. Clone size is stated in some rows and not others, as once, few, many or a class when expanded.

TGTGCCAGCAGCTTAAAGGGAGTGGGTGAGCAGTACTTC	CASSLKGVGEQYF	-	TRBV7-2	TRBJ2-7	-
TGTGCCAGCCGGGGACAGGGGAACCAGCCCCAGCATTTT	CASRGQGNQPQHF	TRBD1	TRBV18	TRBJ1-5	few
TGTGCCAGCAGCTTAGGTGGAGGCGCCTACGAGCAGTACTTC	CASSLGGGAYEQYF	-	TRBV7-2	TRBJ2-7	-
TGTGCCAGCAGCGGCACCACAGGGGTCGAGCAGTACTTC	CASSGTTGVEQYF	TRBD1	TRBV7-2	TRBJ2-7	-
TGTGCCAGCAGCTTAGCGGGCACGTGGAACTACGAGCAGTACTTC	CASSLAGTWNYEQYF	-	TRBV7-8	TRBJ2-7	-
TGTGCCAGCAGCTTAGGCGGACTAATCTATGAGCAGTTCTTC	CASSLGGLIYEQFF	-	TRBV7-2	TRBJ2-1	-
TGCGCCAGCAGCTCCCCTACCGGGACAGATTCCGGCACTGAAGCTTTCTTT	CASSSPTGTDSGTEAFF	TRBD1	TRBV5-1	TRBJ1-1	-
TGTGCCAGCAGTTCAGACCGTGGTAGGGGGCTCGGCTATGGCTACACCTTC	CASSSDRGRGLGYGYTF	TRBD1	TRBV27	TRBJ1-2	-
TGTGCCAGCAGCCACCGGGACAGGGGGGAGCAGTACTTC	CASSHRDRGEQYF	TRBD1	TRBV7-9	TRBJ2-7	-
TGTGCCAGCAGCCCAACCGTCAGACTAGCGGGGAAGACAGATACGCAGTATTTT	CASSPTVRLAGKTDTQYF	TRBD2	TRBV14	TRBJ2-3	-
TGTGCCATCAGTGACGCCCTAGGCCCTGGCTCCTACGAGCAGTACTTC	CAISDALGPGSYEQYF	-	TRBV10-3	TRBJ2-7	-
TGTGCCAGCAGCCAATCCCAGGGTTATGAGCAGTTCTTC	CASSQSQGYEQFF	-	TRBV4-2	TRBJ2-1	-
TGTGCCAGCGGCCCGGGGGTCTATCAGCCCCAGCATTTT	CASGPGVYQPQHF	-	TRBV6-5	TRBJ1-5	-
TGTGCCAGCGCCCAGGGCCACTTGACCCCCGGGACTGAAGCTTTCTTT	CASAQGHLTPGTEAFF	-	TRBV27	TRBJ1-1	-
TGTGCCAGCAGAGCCCACACCGGGGAGCTGTTTTTT	CASRAHTGELFF	-	TRBV6-5	TRBJ2-2	once
TGTGCCAGCAGCTTAGACAGTAAGAGTAATGAGCAGTTCTTC	CASSLDSKSNEQFF	-	TRBV7-2	TRBJ2-1	-
TGTGCCAGCAGCTCGCCCGACAGCGTTACCCCCTACGAGCAGTACTTC	CASSSPDSVTPYEQYF	-	TRBV7-2	TRBJ2-7	-
TGTGCCAGCAGTAGGACTATCTCTAGCACAGATACGCAGTATTTT	CASSRTISSTDTQYF	-	TRBV6-5	TRBJ2-3	-
TGTGCCAGCAGCTACAGGGGGCTTGATACGCAGTATTTT	CASSYRGLDTQYF	TRBD1	TRBV5-4	TRBJ2-3	-
TGTGCCAGCAGCTTAGCCCCAGGGGGCATCATCAATGAGCAGTTCTTC	CASSLAPGGIINEQFF	TRBD1	TRBV7-2	TRBJ2-1	-
TGTGCTAGTGGATTACAGGGTAATGCTCGAGGACTGTTTTTT	CASGLQGNARGLFF	-	TRBV12-5	TRBJ1-4	-
TGTGCCATCAGTGAGAAACAGAACACTGAAGCTTTCTTT	CAISEKQNTEAFF	-	TRBV10-3	TRBJ1-1	-
TGCGCCAGCAGCCCAGCTAGCGGTGAAAGACAAGAGACCCAGTACTTC	CASSPASGERQETQYF	TRBD2	TRBV4-1	TRBJ2-5	-
TGTGCCAGTAGTGAGGGATCGCGAGGCTACACCTTC	CASSEGSRGYTF	-	TRBV19	TRBJ1-2	-
TGTGCCAGCAGTTTATCGATTAGCGGGGGGAATGAGCAGTTCTTC	CASSLSISGGNEQFF	TRBD2	TRBV27	TRBJ2-1	-
TGTGCCAGCAGCTTGGACAGGGACTCCTACAATGAGCAGTTCTTC	CASSLDRDSYNEQFF	TRBD1	TRBV7-2	TRBJ2-1	-
TGCGCCAGCAGCCACCTTCACGTTAGACTAGCGATCTACAATGAGCAGTTCTTC	CASSHLHVRLAIYNEQFF	TRBD2	TRBV4-1	TRBJ2-1	-
TGTGCCAGCAGCGTAGCTGCAGTACCGAACACTGAAGCTTTCTTT	CASSVAAVPNTEAFF	-	TRBV9	TRBJ1-1	-
TGTGCCAGCAGCTCTCTGGGCGTCCAAGAGACCCAGTACTTC	CASSSLGVQETQYF	-	TRBV7-6	TRBJ2-5	-
TGTGCCAGCAGTGGAATCAGGACAGCCAATGGTGACTATGGCTACACCTTC	CASSGIRTANGDYGYTF	-	TRBV6-1	TRBJ1-2	-
TGTGCCAGCAGCGACGACAGGGGGCTCGGGAATCAGCCCCAGCATTTT	CASSDDRGLGNQPQHF	TRBD1	TRBV9	TRBJ1-5	-
TGTGCCAGCACCGCGACCCGACAGTTGAACACTGAAGCTTTCTTT	CASTATRQLNTEAFF	-	TRBV6-5	TRBJ1-1	-
TGTGCCACCAGCAGAGTCCCGTGGAACACTGAAGCTTTCTTT	CATSRVPWNTEAFF	-	TRBV15	TRBJ1-1	few
TGTGCCAGCAGTCGCTGGGACAAGAACACTGAAGCTTTCTTT	CASSRWDKNTEAFF	-	TRBV6-5	TRBJ1-1	-
TGTGCCAGCAGACCCCGGACTAGCGGGAGGTTAACCTACGAGCAGTACTTC	CASRPRTSGRLTYEQYF	TRBD2	TRBV27	TRBJ2-7	-
TGCGCCAGCAGCCAAGATATGGCAGGGGGCTGGGAGACCCAGTACTTC	CASSQDMAGGWETQYF	TRBD1	TRBV4-1	TRBJ2-5	-
TGTGCCAGCAGTGTGGACAGGGAAAGGTTGGGAAATCAGCCCCAGCATTTT	CASSVDRERLGNQPQHF	TRBD1	TRBV25-1	TRBJ1-5	-